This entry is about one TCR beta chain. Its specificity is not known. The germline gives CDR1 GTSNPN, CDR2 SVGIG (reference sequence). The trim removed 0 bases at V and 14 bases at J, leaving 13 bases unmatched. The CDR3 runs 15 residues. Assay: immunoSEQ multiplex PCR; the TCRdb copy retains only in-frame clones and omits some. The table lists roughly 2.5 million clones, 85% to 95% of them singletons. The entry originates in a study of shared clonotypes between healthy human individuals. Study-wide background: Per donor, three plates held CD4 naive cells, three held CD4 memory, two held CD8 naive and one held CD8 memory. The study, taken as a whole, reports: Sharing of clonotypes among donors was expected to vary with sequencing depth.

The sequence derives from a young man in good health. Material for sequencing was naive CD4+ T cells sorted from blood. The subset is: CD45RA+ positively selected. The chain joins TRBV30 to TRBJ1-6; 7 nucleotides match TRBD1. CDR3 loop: CAWSVPGTARRTLHF. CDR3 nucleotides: TGTGCCTGGAGTGTACCGGGGACAGCCCGCAGGACCCTCCACTTT.